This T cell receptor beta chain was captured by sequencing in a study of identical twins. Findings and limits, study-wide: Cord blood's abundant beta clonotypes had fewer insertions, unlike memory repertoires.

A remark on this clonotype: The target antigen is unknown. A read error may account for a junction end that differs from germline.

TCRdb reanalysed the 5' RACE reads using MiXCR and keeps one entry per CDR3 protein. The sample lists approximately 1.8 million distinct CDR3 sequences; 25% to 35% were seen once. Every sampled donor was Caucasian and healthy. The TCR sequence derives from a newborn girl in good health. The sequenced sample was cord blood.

This CDR3 is CSFEAQGSVKLFF. As DNA, the CDR3 is TGCAGCTTTGAGGCACAGGGTAGTGTAAAACTGTTTTTT. The rearrangement uses TRBV29-1 and TRBJ1-4, with a weak D call TRBD1 (6 bases). This CDR3 region has 13 residues. Looked up from germline, CDR1 is SQVTM and CDR2 is ANQGSEA. Full variable domain (missing parts from reference TRBV29-1 and TRBJ1-4): SAVISQKPSRDICQRGTSLTIQCQVDSQVTMMFWYRQQPGQSLTLIATANQGSEATYESGFVIDKFPISRPNLTFSTLTVSNMSPEDSSIYLCSFEAQGSVKLFFGSGTQLSVL.